The present TCR beta chain was sequenced within a study of Graves' ophthalmopathy and Graves' hyperthyroidism. General study points: Blood shared most expanded thyroid clonotypes above 0.001 frequency. With a specificity of around 77% and a sensitivity of about 70%, the model predicted ophthalmopathy progression. A roughly 81% specificity and roughly 90% sensitivity were achieved by a 13-signature model that separated ophthalmopathy from stable hyperthyroidism.

Pregnancy or lactation, uncontrolled infections and other autoimmune diseases were grounds for excluding patients. Germline V gene data show CDR1 as MDHEN and CDR2 as SYDVKM. V gave up 4 bases and J gave up 0 bases, with 7 bases separating them. CDR3 size: 14 residues. The table lists this clonotype with many counts. Antigen: not known. Beta-chain TCR CDR3 regions were amplified from RNA transcripts. An opening RT-PCR round employed HTBI primers and preceded a second-round multiplex PCR. TCRdb independently ran MiXCR on the multiplex PCR reads; one entry per CDR3 protein. The sample contains approximately 480,000 distinct CDR3 sequences, approximately 15% of which appear only once.

Sequenced material: blood. The V and J genes are TRBV28 and TRBJ1-3, with a weak D call TRBD1 (5 bases). The receptor was derived from a woman aged 25 to 39 with Graves' ophthalmopathy. The CDR3 protein is CASSWGSSGNTIYF. Written as DNA, the CDR3 is TGTGCCAGCAGTTGGGGGAGCTCTGGAAACACCATATATTTT.